This T cell receptor (delta chain) was documented in a study of γδ T cells in repeated Plasmodium falciparum infection. Note on this clone: A far larger clone lies a single base away; this is likely a read error. This sample also contains other DNA sequences that code for the same CDR3.

The CDR3 has 21 amino acids. Germline assignment: CDR1 TSWWSYY and CDR2 QGS. Germline trimming cut 1 base from V and 0 bases from J; bases unmatched to any gene: 20. TCRdb redid the clone calls on the multiplex PCR reads with CATT. There are 85,000 to 95,000 delta-chain clones in the sample; over 1.3% occur only once, and around 8.3% lies in the top ten. Vgamma9/Vdelta2+ and Vdelta2-negative gammadelta T cells were flow-sorted from PBMC for bulk sequencing. Sequencing input: gamma-delta T cells from blood. The receptor was derived from a pool of human donors (malaria-infected and uninfected, not separated). The chain employs TRDV1 and TRDJ1, with TRDD2 matching 7 bases. TCRdb carries no J gene annotation; the J gene was assigned here by matching the DNA with germline. The CDR3 protein is CALGEPIRISYGVSYTDKLIF. The DNA for the CDR3 is TGTGCTCTTGGGGAACCGATCCGTATTTCCTACGGGGTCTCGTACACCGATAAACTCATCTTT.